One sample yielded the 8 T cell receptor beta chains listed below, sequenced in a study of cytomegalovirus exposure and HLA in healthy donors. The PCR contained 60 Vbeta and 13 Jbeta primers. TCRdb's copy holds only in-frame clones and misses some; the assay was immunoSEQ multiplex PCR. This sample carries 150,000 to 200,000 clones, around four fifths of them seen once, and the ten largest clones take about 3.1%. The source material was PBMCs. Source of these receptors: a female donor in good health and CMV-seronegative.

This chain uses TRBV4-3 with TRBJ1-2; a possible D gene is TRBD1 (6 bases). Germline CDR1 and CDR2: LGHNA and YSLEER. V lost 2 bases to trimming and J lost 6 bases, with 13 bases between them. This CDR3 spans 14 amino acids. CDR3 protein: CASSQYSGVDGYTF. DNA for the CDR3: TGCGCCAGCAGCCAATACTCAGGGGTAGATGGCTACACCTTC.

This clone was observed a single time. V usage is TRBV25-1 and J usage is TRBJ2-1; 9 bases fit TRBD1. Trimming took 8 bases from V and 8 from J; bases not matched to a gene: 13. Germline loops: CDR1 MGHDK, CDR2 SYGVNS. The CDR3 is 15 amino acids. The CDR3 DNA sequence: TGTGCCAGCGGCCTATTGGGACAGGGTTATGATGAGCAGTTCTTC. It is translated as CASGLLGQGYDEQFF.

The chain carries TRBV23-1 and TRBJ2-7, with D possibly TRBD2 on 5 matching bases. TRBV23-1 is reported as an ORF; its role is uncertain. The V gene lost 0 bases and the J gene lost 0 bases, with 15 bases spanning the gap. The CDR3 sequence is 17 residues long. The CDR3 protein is CASSQSHCDGDSYEQYF. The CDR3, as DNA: TGCGCCAGCAGTCAATCTCACTGCGACGGGGACTCCTACGAGCAGTACTTC.

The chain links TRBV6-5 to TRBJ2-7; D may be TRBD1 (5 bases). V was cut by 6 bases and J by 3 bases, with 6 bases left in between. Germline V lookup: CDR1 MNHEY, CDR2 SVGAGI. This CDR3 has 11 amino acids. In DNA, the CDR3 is TGTGCCAGCAGAGGGGACTACGAGCAGTACTTC. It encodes CASRGDYEQYF.

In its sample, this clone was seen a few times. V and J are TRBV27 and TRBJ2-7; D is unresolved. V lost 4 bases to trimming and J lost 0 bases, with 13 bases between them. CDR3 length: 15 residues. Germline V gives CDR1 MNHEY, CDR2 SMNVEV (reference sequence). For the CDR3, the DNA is TGTGCCAGCAGTTCCTATCTTCGGTCCTCCTACGAGCAGTACTTC. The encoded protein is CASSSYLRSSYEQYF.

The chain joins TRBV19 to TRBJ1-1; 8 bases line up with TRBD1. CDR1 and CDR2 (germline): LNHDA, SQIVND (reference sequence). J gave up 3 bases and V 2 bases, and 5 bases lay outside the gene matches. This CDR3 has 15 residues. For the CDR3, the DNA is TGTGCCAGTAGTATAAGGGGACAGGACCACACTGAAGCTTTCTTT. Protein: CASSIRGQDHTEAFF.

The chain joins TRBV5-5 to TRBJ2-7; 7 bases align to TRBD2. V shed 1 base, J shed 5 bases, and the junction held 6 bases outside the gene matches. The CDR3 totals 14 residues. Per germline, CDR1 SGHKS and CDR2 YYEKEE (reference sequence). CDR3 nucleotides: TGTGCCAGCAGCTTGACGGGGGGATCCAACGAGCAGTACTTC. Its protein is CASSLTGGSNEQYF.

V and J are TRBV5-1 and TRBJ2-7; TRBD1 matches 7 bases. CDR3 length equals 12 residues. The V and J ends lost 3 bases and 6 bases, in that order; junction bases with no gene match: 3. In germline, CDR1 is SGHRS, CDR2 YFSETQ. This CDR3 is CASSSQGVEQYF. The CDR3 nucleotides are TGCGCCAGCAGCTCCCAGGGGGTCGAGCAGTACTTC.